The subject of this entry is one TCR beta chain. The antigen remains undetermined. Analysis merged second doses at about 4 or about 12 weeks. This table comes from immunoSEQ multiplex PCR, and its TCRdb copy is limited to in-frame clones, with some not included. The sample holds approximately 150,000 clones, roughly nine tenths seen once. The CDR3 runs to 14 residues. V lost 2 bases and J lost 6; bases outside the gene matches: 3. The sample originates from a study of T cell responses to AZD1222 COVID-19 vaccine. General study points: Among those given AZD1222, only five or six were seropositive at baseline.

Sequencing used peripheral blood, obtained 28 days after the second AZD1222 dose. This chain joins TRBV23-1 and TRBJ1-1; 10 positions agree with TRBD1. TRBV23-1 is given ORF status, its function remaining uncertain. This sequence originates from an adult who received the AZD1222 COVID-19 vaccine. The CDR3 reads CASSQDRGLSEAFF. Written as DNA, the CDR3 is TGCGCCAGCAGTCAAGACAGGGGGCTGTCTGAAGCTTTCTTT.